The clone carrying this T cell receptor beta chain was picked up a small number of times. What it binds is unknown. The data are from a study of cytomegalovirus exposure and HLA in healthy donors. Looking at the study overall: Earlier results showed approximately 110 million unique TCR beta sequences derived from around 170 million T cells. General study results and limits: Of the V segments, some could not be distinguished, including TRBV6-2 and TRBV6-3, and were excluded.

Germline V gene sequence: CDR1 MNHEY, CDR2 SVGAGI. CDR3 length: 15 amino acids. V lost 2 bases to trimming and J lost 7 bases; unmatched junction nucleotides: 7. This PCR relied on a set of 60 Vbeta primers and 13 Jbeta primers. Clones were read by immunoSEQ multiplex PCR, and TCRdb kept only the in-frame ones, dropping some. The sample shows over 150,000 clones, roughly 85% of them seen only once. This receptor was obtained from a man aged 35-49 years in good health and CMV-seronegative. The chain links TRBV6-5 to TRBJ2-7; 11 positions match TRBD2. The material sequenced was PBMCs. The CDR3 reads CASSYGGSGRGEQYF. CDR3 nucleotide sequence: TGTGCCAGCAGTTACGGTGGTAGCGGGAGGGGGGAGCAGTACTTC.